There are a few counts of the clone carrying this T cell receptor beta chain. This specimen belongs to a study of shared clonotypes between healthy human individuals. Profiling relied on immunoSEQ multiplex PCR, and the TCRdb table lists in-frame clones only, not all of them. The sample lists about 95,000 clones, around 67% seen once, with about 42% in the top ten. The CDR3 contains 19 residues. Trimming at V came to 3 bases and at J to 7 bases, leaving 12 bases not matched to a gene. Germline assignment: CDR1 MNHEY and CDR2 SMNVEV (reference sequence). The donors, healthy adults who were HIV-negative, had experienced no recent acute infections or vaccinations.

The source material was memory CD8+ T cells sorted from blood. Sample subset: CD45RO+ cells pooled with CCR7-negative TemRA cells. The clonotype was recovered from a young man in good health. The chain has TRBV27 and TRBJ2-1; the match to TRBD2 covers 16 bases. The chain's CDR3 is CASSFRIPGLAGGSNEQFF. The CDR3 nucleotides are TGTGCCAGCAGTTTCCGGATACCGGGACTAGCGGGAGGGTCGAATGAGCAGTTCTTC.